The subject of this entry is one T cell receptor (beta chain). The antigen remains undetermined. This record comes from a study of siplizumab effects on memory and regulatory T cells. Study-level findings and limits: Only a minority of proliferating CD4+ or CD8+ clones had an assignable naive or memory phenotype, with roughly 75-97% lacking one. Proliferating siplizumab-culture Tregs lacked confirmation of suppressive function.

The V gene's germline CDR1 is SGHTA and CDR2 FQGTGA. This CDR3 comprises 14 residues. V lost 4 bases and J lost 5, with 12 bases in between. The study assayed 90,000 to 100,000 TCR templates per sample. Assay: immunoSEQ multiplex PCR; the TCRdb copy retains only in-frame clones and omits some. The data show 100,000 or so clones, about 93% seen once. This sequence originates from a human donor in good health. Sample: non-Treg CD4+ T cells sorted from blood. This sequence joins TRBV7-3 and TRBJ2-4, with D possibly being TRBD1 or TRBD2 (6 bases each). The CDR3 loop is CASSSTGGENIQYF. The CDR3 DNA reads as TGTGCCAGCAGCTCGACAGGCGGGGAAAACATTCAGTACTTC.